These 31 T cell receptor beta chains came from one sample sequenced in a study of blood T cell repertoires in COVID-19. Libraries were prepared by immunoSEQ multiplex PCR; TCRdb keeps only in-frame clonotypes and omits some of them. The table has a few hundred thousand clones, about 91% seen once. Sample: peripheral blood. These receptors originate from a woman aged 30 to 39 with COVID-19, enrolled during active disease.

The chain joins TRBV28 to TRBJ2-3; TRBD2 matches at 8 bases. Unmatched junction bases numbered 6, after V lost 4 bases and J lost 3 bases. The CDR3 is 15 amino acids. The germline V gene encodes CDR1 MDHEN and CDR2 SYDVKM. The CDR3 reads CASSYGGAVTDTQYF. In nucleotides, the CDR3 is TGTGCCAGCAGTTACGGGGGGGCCGTGACAGATACGCAGTATTTT.

The chain links TRBV5-1 to TRBJ2-3, with D perhaps matching TRBD2 (6 bases). This CDR3 region has 15 residues. CDR1 and CDR2 (germline): SGHRS, YFSETQ. The V gene lost 0 bases and the J gene lost 6 bases, with 14 bases spanning the gap. CDR3 region: CASSLAGGRGDTQYF. The CDR3 DNA follows: TGCGCCAGCAGCTTGGCGGGCGGCCGGGGGGATACGCAGTATTTT.

The chain couples TRBV6-6 to TRBJ2-7; D is perhaps TRBD2 (6 bases). The CDR3 sequence is 13 residues long. Trimming took 3 bases from V and 2 from J, leaving 8 bases between them. Per the germline V gene, CDR1 is MNHNY and CDR2 is SVGAGI (reference sequence). CDR3 sequence reads: CASSYSSAYEQYV. The CDR3 DNA is TGTGCCAGCAGTTATTCTAGCGCCTACGAGCAGTACGTC.

The table lists this clone with a count of one. The genes are TRBV5-6 and TRBJ1-1; 8 nucleotides match TRBD1. Germline CDR1 and CDR2: SGHDT and YYEEEE. V shed 3 bases and J 0 bases; nucleotides not matched to a gene: 13. The CDR3 contains 18 residues. DNA of the CDR3: TGTGCCAGCAGCTCTTTGGGGGACCCAGGGGGCATGAACACTGAAGCTTTCTTT. Its protein is CASSSLGDPGGMNTEAFF.

The V gene is TRBV21-1, the J gene TRBJ2-4; the D call in the table, TRBD2, was not verified against the DNA. TRBV21-1 is a known pseudogene. The CDR3 contains 13 residues. CDR3 bases: TGTGCCAGGACGGGGGACGATGAAAACATTCAGTACTTC. Protein product: CARTGDDENIQYF.

The chain is built from TRBV11-2 and TRBJ2-4; TRBD2 matches 15 bases. Germline V gene data show CDR1 as SGHAT and CDR2 as FQNNGV. With V trimmed by 4 bases and J by 3 bases, 1 base remained unmatched. The CDR3 is made up of 16 amino acids. The CDR3 region is CASSSGLAGGKNIQYF. The DNA of the CDR3 is TGTGCCAGCAGCTCGGGACTAGCGGGGGGCAAAAACATTCAGTACTTC. The full variable domain, in which reference TRBV11-2 and TRBJ2-4 provide the parts outside the CDR3, is EAGVAQSPRYKIIEKRQSVAFWCNPISGHATLYWYQQILGQGPKLLIQFQNNGVVDDSQLPKDRFSAERLKGVDSTLKIQPAKLEDSAVYLCASSSGLAGGKNIQYFGAGTRLSVL.

V is TRBV5-6 and J is TRBJ2-7; D is possibly TRBD2 (6 bases). This CDR3 spans 13 amino acids. The V end lost 4 bases, the J end lost 6 bases, and 14 bases lay between the germline ends. Germline CDR1 SGHDT, CDR2 YYEEEE. CDR3 residues: CASSPGGGSEQYF. CDR3 bases: TGTGCCAGCAGCCCCGGGGGTGGGTCCGAGCAGTACTTC.

A few counts support this clone. This chain links TRBV6-2 or TRBV6-3 with TRBJ2-1; D is perhaps TRBD2 (5 bases). This CDR3 spans 14 amino acids. Germline CDR1 reads MNHEY; CDR2 reads SVGEGT. V lost 2 bases, J lost 6 bases, and 11 bases lay in between. In DNA, the CDR3 is TGTGCCAGCAGTTACCAGGACGGAGGCAATGAGCAGTTCTTC. It is translated as CASSYQDGGNEQFF.

The chain uses TRBV2 and TRBJ2-2; TRBD1 is a possible D gene (5 bases). The V gene's germline CDR1 is SNHLY and CDR2 FYNNEI. Trimming removed 8 bases at V and 0 bases at J, with 7 bases between. The CDR3 runs 13 residues. CDR3 sequence: CASSRANTGELFF. Here the CDR3 DNA reads TGTGCCAGCTCCAGGGCGAACACCGGGGAGCTGTTTTTT.

This clone has a handful of counts. This chain connects TRBV5-1 to TRBJ1-3, with no clear D. CDR3 size: 17 residues. CDR1 is SGHRS, CDR2 YFSETQ, per germline. Trimming pared 0 bases from V and 0 bases from J, leaving 13 bases between. CDR3 sequence: CASSLAPAASSGNTIYF. In nucleotides, the CDR3 is TGCGCCAGCAGCTTGGCCCCGGCGGCCAGCTCTGGAAACACCATATATTTT.

The V and J genes are TRBV12-3 or TRBV12-4 and TRBJ1-5; no clear D. Trimming removed 6 bases at V and 5 bases at J, with 11 bases between. This CDR3 has 13 amino acids. This CDR3 reads CASSQVSDQPQHF. CDR3 DNA: TGTGCCAGCAGCCAGGTCTCCGATCAGCCCCAGCATTTT.

The rearrangement joins TRBV30 to TRBJ1-2; D unclear. This CDR3 is built from 14 residues. CDR1 and CDR2 from the germline V gene are GTSNPN and SVGIG (reference sequence). The CDR3 region has the DNA TGTGCTTGTGTATGGAGGGATGAAGACTATGGCTACACCTTC. This gives the protein CACVWRDEDYGYTF.

V gene TRBV7-9 combines with J gene TRBJ1-2; D gene ambiguous. Germline V gene lookup returns CDR1 SEHNR and CDR2 FQNEAQ (reference sequence). There are 14 residues in the CDR3. Trimming stripped 5 bases from V and 6 bases from J, with 16 bases between. The CDR3 protein is CASSPRQDRHGYTF. The CDR3 bases are TGTGCCAGCAGCCCACGCCAGGATAGGCATGGCTACACCTTC.

The chain employs TRBV19 and TRBJ1-5; D not certain. The ends were cut back, 2 bases at V and 3 bases at J, with 8 bases in the middle. Germline V gene lookup returns CDR1 LNHDA and CDR2 SQIVND (reference sequence). There are 14 residues in the CDR3. The chain's CDR3 is CASSILVPNQPQHF. The CDR3 DNA sequence: TGTGCCAGTAGTATATTAGTTCCCAATCAGCCCCAGCATTTT.

The chain carries TRBV19 and TRBJ1-1; 10 positions agree with TRBD1. The germline gives CDR1 LNHDA, CDR2 SQIVND (reference sequence). There are 13 residues in the CDR3. Unmatched junction bases numbered 1, after V lost 7 bases and J lost 2 bases. The chain's CDR3 is CASKTGGNTEAFF. Written as DNA, the CDR3 is TGTGCCAGTAAGACAGGGGGCAACACTGAAGCTTTCTTT.

For the CDR3, the DNA is TGTGCCAGTATAGGGACAGTCAACACTGAAGCTTTCTTT. It codes for CASIGTVNTEAFF. This rearrangement joins TRBV28 to TRBJ1-1, with 7 bases lining up with TRBD1. Germline trimming cut 9 bases from V and 2 bases from J; bases unmatched to any gene: 6. The CDR3 loop spans 13 amino acids. Per the germline V gene, CDR1 is MDHEN and CDR2 is SYDVKM.

The chain recombines TRBV10-1 with TRBJ2-5; TRBD2 matches at 7 bases. This CDR3 is built from 15 residues. J lost 1 base, V lost 2 bases, and 4 bases had no gene match. Germline CDR1 and CDR2: WNHNN and SYGVQD (reference sequence). CDR3 amino acids: CASSEAGETQETQYF. The CDR3 DNA sequence: TGCGCCAGCAGTGAGGCGGGGGAGACCCAAGAGACCCAGTACTTC.

As to this clone: A read error may account for a junction end that differs from germline. V usage is TRBV11-2 and J usage is TRBJ2-7, with TRBD1 identical over 10 bases. Germline V gene lookup returns CDR1 SGHAT and CDR2 FQNNGV. The CDR3 runs 14 residues. The chain's CDR3 is CASSLETGGNEQYF. CDR3 in DNA: TGTGCCAGCAGCCTAGAGACAGGGGGCAACGAGCAGTACTTC.

V is TRBV7-2 and J is TRBJ1-2, with D maybe TRBD1 (6 bases). V shed 5 bases and J shed 5 bases, with 12 bases lying between them. CDR3 length: 13 amino acids. Germline V gives CDR1 SGHTA, CDR2 FQGNSA. CDR3 sequence (DNA): TGTGCCAGCAGCAAACCGGGGACATATGGCTACACCTTC. Encoded protein: CASSKPGTYGYTF.

The chain links TRBV19 to TRBJ2-1, with 9 positions matching TRBD2. Germline V lookup: CDR1 LNHDA, CDR2 SQIVND (reference sequence). Trimming removed 0 bases from V and 5 bases from J; junction bases left unmatched: 11. The CDR3 totals 18 residues. The CDR3 sequence: CASSIEVLSGGPNNEQFF. CDR3 in DNA: TGTGCCAGTAGTATAGAGGTCCTGAGCGGGGGGCCAAACAATGAGCAGTTCTTC. Complete variable domain (other parts from reference TRBV19 and TRBJ2-1): DGGITQSPKYLFRKEGQNVTLSCEQNLNHDAMYWYRQDPGQGLRLIYYSQIVNDFQKGDIAEGYSVSREKKESFPLTVTSAQKNPTAFYLCASSIEVLSGGPNNEQFFGPGTRLTVL.

This chain connects TRBV9 to TRBJ2-6; D perhaps matches TRBD1 (5 bases). The CDR3 is 17 residues long. Germline V gene sequence: CDR1 SGDLS, CDR2 YYNGEE. The V gene lost 0 bases and the J gene lost 2 bases, with 12 bases spanning the gap. CDR3 residues: CASSVVAGSTGANVLTF. Written as DNA, the CDR3 is TGTGCCAGCAGCGTAGTTGCAGGGTCGACTGGGGCCAACGTCCTGACTTTC.

The rearrangement links TRBV3-1 (or the pseudogene TRBV3-2) to TRBJ2-1, with D unresolved. CDR1 is LGHDT, CDR2 YNNKEL, per germline (reference sequence). This CDR3 is built from 12 residues. V was clipped by 2 bases and J by 6 bases, with 5 bases between them. CDR3 nucleotides: TGTGCCAGCAGCCAATCTCTCAATGAGCAGTTCTTC. Its protein product is CASSQSLNEQFF.

The CDR3 sequence: CASSDLGGTGATEAFF. CDR3 nucleotides: TGCGCCAGCAGTGACTTAGGTGGGACAGGGGCTACTGAAGCTTTCTTT. V gene TRBV10-1 combines with J gene TRBJ1-1, with TRBD1 matching over 10 bases. The CDR3 has 16 amino acids. V lost 3 bases and J lost 5; bases outside the gene matches: 9. Germline loops: CDR1 WNHNN, CDR2 SYGVQD (reference sequence).

V is TRBV4-2 and J is TRBJ2-1; TRBD2 might be the D (6 bases). The CDR3 sequence is 16 residues long. CDR1 LGHNA and CDR2 YNFKEQ come from the germline V gene. Trimming pared 0 bases from V and 6 bases from J, leaving 15 bases between. For the CDR3, the DNA is TGTGCCAGCAGCCAAGAAGGTAGGGACTCTTTCAATGAGCAGTTCTTC. The encoded protein is CASSQEGRDSFNEQFF.

In this sample, this clone turned up a few times. This CDR3 is CASSLLGTYQGTQYF. For the CDR3, the DNA is TGTGCCAGCAGCCTTCTAGGGACTTACCAGGGGACCCAGTACTTC. The V call is TRBV7-9, the J call TRBJ2-5; D possibly corresponds to TRBD2 (6 bases). The V end was cut by 5 bases, the J end by 7 bases, with 20 bases between. The CDR3 runs to 15 residues. CDR1 and CDR2 (germline): SEHNR, FQNEAQ (reference sequence).

This chain uses TRBV5-1 with TRBJ2-6, with D uncertain. The V end lost 0 bases, the J end lost 0 bases, and 7 bases lay between the germline ends. The CDR3 totals 16 residues. The germline gives CDR1 SGHRS, CDR2 YFSETQ. The CDR3 coding sequence is TGCGCCAGCAGCTTGGCTCCTCGCTCTGGGGCCAACGTCCTGACTTTC. Its translation is CASSLAPRSGANVLTF.

The chain recombines TRBV19 with TRBJ1-1; tentatively, D is TRBD1 (5 bases). Looked up from germline, CDR1 is LNHDA and CDR2 is SQIVND (reference sequence). Trimming cost V 7 bases and J 8 bases, with 20 bases left between them. CDR3 length: 14 amino acids. CDR3 protein: CASTLGGGKREAFF. CDR3 bases: TGTGCCAGTACCCTGGGGGGGGGAAAAAGGGAAGCTTTCTTT.

The table lists this clone with a count of one. This rearrangement joins TRBV7-2 to TRBJ1-2; D not resolved. Germline CDR1 SGHTA, CDR2 FQGNSA. There are 12 residues in the CDR3. Trimming took 4 bases from V and 1 from J, leaving 4 bases between them. CDR3 nucleotides: TGTGCCAGCAGCTCAGTTAACTATGGCTACACCTTC. Protein product: CASSSVNYGYTF.

This clone appeared a single time. This chain joins TRBV3-1 (or the pseudogene TRBV3-2) and TRBJ2-5; 7 positions match TRBD2. The CDR3 is 15 residues long. The trim removed 0 bases at V and 5 bases at J, leaving 6 bases unmatched. Per germline, CDR1 LGHDT and CDR2 YNNKEL (reference sequence). The DNA of the CDR3 is TGTGCCAGCAGCCAAGACGGCGGGGGAGTGGAGACCCAGTACTTC. It is translated as CASSQDGGGVETQYF.

On this clone: In the same sample, other DNA sequences code for this CDR3. The rearrangement links TRBV19 to TRBJ1-1; TRBD1 matches at 9 bases. The germline V gene has CDR1 LNHDA and CDR2 SQIVND (reference sequence). V lost 5 bases to trimming and J lost 5 bases; unmatched junction nucleotides: 3. This CDR3 contains 13 residues. The CDR3 DNA reads as TGTGCCAGTAGTCCGACAGGGGGAACTGAAGCTTTCTTT. It codes for CASSPTGGTEAFF.

The chain links TRBV30 to TRBJ1-3; no firm D call. CDR3 length equals 15 residues. V was cut by 2 bases and J by 0 bases, with 11 bases left in between. The germline gives CDR1 GTSNPN, CDR2 SVGIG (reference sequence). CDR3 protein: CAWSSAASSGNTIYF. The CDR3 DNA reads as TGTGCCTGGAGTTCGGCGGCCAGCTCTGGAAACACCATATATTTT.